A selection of T cell receptor beta chains follows, all from one sample in a study of glioma-infiltrating T cells. TCRdb analysed the multiplex PCR reads with MiXCR anew, one entry per CDR3 protein. Among several thousand distinct CDR3 sequences listed, approximately 31% were seen once. The sequenced sample consisted of glioma tissue, nonneoplastic brain tissue, or PBMCs (not recorded which). Source of these receptors: a human donor with low-grade glioma or glioblastoma, undergoing nonglioma brain surgery, or in good health (not recorded which). CDR3s include the opening cysteine and the closing phenylalanine or tryptophan. Fields, in order: J gene, clone size, CDR3 length, V gene, D gene, CDR3 protein. The D gene is left open where the match is weak. Clone size is given for some rows only: seen once, a few or many times, or a class if the clone is expanded.

TRBJ1-2 medium-sized 13 TRBV7-9 . CASSLGTDYGYTF
TRBJ2-3 many 14 TRBV2 . CASSPRLRGDTQYF
TRBJ1-3 . 17 TRBV25-1 . CASSKLSPVRSGKTIYF
TRBJ2-2 medium-sized 13 TRBV6-2/TRBV6-3 . CASSWDFTGELFF
TRBJ2-7 . 16 TRBV28 . CASSTTGRFSPYEQYF
TRBJ2-4 . 13 TRBV2 . CASIWPGPRIHYF
TRBJ2-7 medium-sized 15 TRBV4-1 . CASRRGGEVSYEQYF
TRBJ2-1 few 12 TRBV2 . CAGITATYEQFF
TRBJ1-1 medium-sized 15 TRBV5-1 . CASSLVGNWNTEAFF
TRBJ1-4 large 11 TRBV20-1 . CSARGIEKLFF
TRBJ2-1 . 15 TRBV11-2 . CASSGSGVLYNEQFF
TRBJ1-6 . 12 TRBV6-2/TRBV6-3 . CASRSEPSPLPF
TRBJ1-1 medium-sized 15 TRBV20-1 TRBD1 CSASISGQVNTEAFF
TRBJ2-1 . 14 TRBV12-3/TRBV12-4 TRBD1 CASSRDSEYNEQLF
TRBJ2-4 large 12 TRBV27 . CASSPGPRIQYF
TRBJ2-1 medium-sized 12 TRBV28 . CASSLSQFEQFF
TRBJ1-5 medium-sized 13 TRBV18 . CASSPANNQPQHF
TRBJ1-1 . 13 TRBV20-1 . CSARDPRNAEASF
TRBJ2-1 medium-sized 17 TRBV4-1 TRBD1 CASTSGTDFWGYNEQFF
TRBJ2-5 many 13 TRBV5-4 TRBD1 CASSLDRGETQYF
TRBJ1-2 many 12 TRBV18 . CASSPPSGGYTF
TRBJ2-7 . 14 TRBV28 . CASSGALHPYDQYF
TRBJ2-7 . 13 TRBV29-1 . CSVTAKGGLEQYF
TRBJ2-1 medium-sized 15 TRBV7-2 TRBD2 CASSLGLAGVNEQFF
TRBJ1-5 once 15 TRBV24-1 TRBD1 CATGGDSPAGVPQHF
TRBJ2-1 . 16 TRBV27 TRBD2 CASSFRLAGYHNGQFF
TRBJ2-5 . 15 TRBV30 . CAWSVEGGLTETQYF
TRBJ1-1 medium-sized 16 TRBV2 . CASSASGQHMNTEAFF
TRBJ2-5 medium-sized 16 TRBV25-1 TRBD2 CASSPGLAGGGETQYF
TRBJ2-7 many 14 TRBV2 TRBD2 CASSSWDAGEEQYF
TRBJ1-5 medium-sized 13 TRBV7-9 . CASSLQGDQPQHF
TRBJ1-2 medium-sized 12 TRBV20-1 TRBD1 CSARDGQVGYTF
TRBJ1-5 many 13 TRBV12-3/TRBV12-4 TRBD1 CASGQGSNQPQHF
TRBJ2-2 medium-sized 15 TRBV27 . CASSGGITFTGELFF
TRBJ2-1 large 15 TRBV27 . CASSPLGQLYNEQFF
TRBJ1-6 medium-sized 15 TRBV20-1 . CSAAEFGTGNSPLHF
TRBJ1-1 many 15 TRBV4-1 . CASSQEGGGNTEAFF
TRBJ1-1 medium-sized 12 TRBV12-3/TRBV12-4 . CASSPQSGEAFF
TRBJ2-1 . 14 TRBV3-1 . CASSVSSFGNEQFF
TRBJ2-5 medium-sized 14 TRBV4-1 . CASSQGPGQETQYF
TRBJ2-1 few 13 TRBV29-1 TRBD2 CSVLSGGSDEQFF
TRBJ1-1 large 14 TRBV20-1 TRBD1 CSARGRTGDTEAFF
TRBJ2-3 many 13 TRBV12-3/TRBV12-4 . CASSLAPTDTQYF
TRBJ2-4 medium-sized 15 TRBV10-2 . CASSEFTLAKNIQYF
TRBJ2-5 . 14 TRBV20-1 . CSAKGDSRVETQYF
TRBJ1-1 many 15 TRBV29-1 . CSVDGEGEMNTEAFF
TRBJ2-2 many 14 TRBV5-4 . CASSWDMNTGELFF
TRBJ1-1 medium-sized 11 TRBV2 . CASRTGNQAFF